The 21 T cell receptor beta chains below come from one sample, sequenced in a study of CD8 T cells in Susac syndrome. With random hexamers, roughly 0.45 to 1 ug RNA was reverse transcribed. TCRdb re-derived calls from the immunoSEQ multiplex PCR reads in MiXCR, one entry per CDR3 protein. This sample carries approximately 200,000 distinct CDR3 sequences, approximately 94% of them seen once, and the ten largest clones take approximately 0.088%. Sequencing was done on a sample of CD4+ T cells from PBMCs. These receptors all stem from a human donor with multiple sclerosis.

V gene TRBV27 combines with J gene TRBJ1-1; D remains unclear. Trimming cost V 2 bases and J 5 bases, with 12 bases left between them. Germline V gene lookup returns CDR1 MNHEY and CDR2 SMNVEV (reference sequence). The CDR3 length is 14 residues. This CDR3 reads CASSLSPTGTEAFF. In nucleotides, the CDR3 is TGTGCCAGCAGTTTAAGTCCAACGGGGACTGAAGCTTTCTTT.

The chain has TRBV3-1 and TRBJ2-5; D is perhaps TRBD1 (6 bases). The germline gives CDR1 LGHDT, CDR2 YNNKEL (reference sequence). The germline V and J ends were trimmed by 1 base and 5 bases, with 20 bases remaining between them. The CDR3 spans 17 residues. The CDR3 protein is CASSQGLLQGTWETQYF. Here the CDR3 DNA reads TGTGCCAGCAGCCAAGGGCTCCTACAGGGAACTTGGGAGACCCAGTACTTC.

This chain connects TRBV5-1 to TRBJ1-2; 7 bases fit TRBD1. The germline V gene encodes CDR1 SGHRS and CDR2 YFSETQ. This CDR3 region has 16 residues. V trimming: 0 bases; J trimming: 6 bases; junction bases outside the gene matches: 11. CDR3 sequence reads: CASSLGQGGGEHGYTF. The CDR3 bases are TGCGCCAGCAGCTTGGGACAGGGAGGTGGAGAACATGGCTACACCTTC.

V gene TRBV5-1 combines with J gene TRBJ2-3, with D possibly being TRBD2 (7 bases). Germline lookup yields CDR1 SGHRS and CDR2 YFSETQ. Trimming pared 2 bases from V and 8 bases from J, leaving 15 bases between. The CDR3 runs 14 residues. This CDR3 reads CASSLGQGRGTQYF. The DNA of the CDR3 is TGCGCCAGCAGCTTAGGGCAGGGGAGGGGTACGCAGTATTTT. Combining the CDR3 with reference TRBV5-1 and TRBJ2-3 gives the whole variable domain KAGVTQTPRYLIKTRGQQVTLSCSPISGHRSVSWYQQTPGQGLQFLFEYFSETQRNKGNFPGRFSGRQFSNSRSEMNVSTLELGDSALYLCASSLGQGRGTQYFGPGTRLTVL.

The V and J genes are TRBV7-2 and TRBJ1-1; D unresolved. In germline, CDR1 is SGHTA, CDR2 FQGNSA. This CDR3 contains 15 residues. Trimming shortened V by 1 base and J by 0 bases, and 9 bases separated the two germline ends. CDR3 sequence reads: CASSLVHSMNTEAFF. Written as DNA, the CDR3 is TGTGCCAGCAGCTTAGTCCACAGCATGAACACTGAAGCTTTCTTT.

This rearrangement joins TRBV3-1 to TRBJ1-2; a possible D gene is TRBD1 (6 bases). The CDR3 loop spans 15 amino acids. Trimming cost V 0 bases and J 4 bases, with 12 bases left between them. Germline assignment: CDR1 LGHDT and CDR2 YNNKEL (reference sequence). CDR3 DNA: TGTGCCAGCAGCCAAGATTGGGGGACACCCTATGGCTACACCTTC. The encoded protein is CASSQDWGTPYGYTF.

V is TRBV9 and J is TRBJ2-1; D is unresolved. This CDR3 has 15 amino acids. Trimming pared 1 base from V and 4 bases from J, leaving 12 bases between. In germline, CDR1 is SGDLS, CDR2 YYNGEE. The CDR3 DNA reads TGTGCCAGCAGCGTACTAGGGTCGAATTACAATGAGCAGTTCTTC. Translation: CASSVLGSNYNEQFF.

This rearrangement joins TRBV6-6 to TRBJ1-6; 9 nucleotides match TRBD1. V lost 6 bases, J lost 6 bases, and 6 bases stayed unmatched. The CDR3 loop spans 15 amino acids. Germline V gene sequence: CDR1 MNHNY, CDR2 SVGAGI (reference sequence). CDR3 nucleotide sequence: TGTGCCAGCAGCCCCGGGACAGGGCCTAATTCACCCCTCCACTTT. It yields the protein CASSPGTGPNSPLHF.

The chain uses TRBV9 and TRBJ2-3; D gene uncertain. The CDR3 has 14 residues. V lost 0 bases, J lost 3 bases, and 8 bases lay in between. Per the germline V gene, CDR1 is SGDLS and CDR2 is YYNGEE. CDR3 residues: CASSVAPTTDTQYF. DNA for the CDR3: TGTGCCAGCAGCGTAGCTCCGACAACAGATACGCAGTATTTT.

The chain carries TRBV5-1 and TRBJ2-7; maybe TRBD2 (7 bases). This CDR3 region has 15 residues. Germline V gene lookup returns CDR1 SGHRS and CDR2 YFSETQ. Trimming pared 0 bases from V and 0 bases from J, leaving 10 bases between. The CDR3 region has the DNA TGCGCCAGCAGCTTGGTGGGGGGGCGCTCCTACGAGCAGTACTTC. Protein product: CASSLVGGRSYEQYF.

V is TRBV30 and J is TRBJ1-4; D is uncertain. The germline CDR1 and CDR2 sequences are GTSNPN and SVGIG (reference sequence). The CDR3 contains 13 residues. The V and J ends lost 0 bases and 7 bases respectively, with 9 bases between them. CDR3 bases: TGTGCCTGGAGTGTACACGGAATTGAAAAACTGTTTTTT. It specifies CAWSVHGIEKLFF.

This clonotype was seen a single time. V is TRBV29-1 and J is TRBJ2-3; D is ambiguous. The CDR3 has 14 residues. V was clipped by 7 bases and J by 0 bases, with 14 bases between them. The germline gives CDR1 SQVTM, CDR2 ANQGSEA. For the CDR3, the DNA is TGCAGCGCCAAAGGATATTCTAGCACAGATACGCAGTATTTT. This encodes CSAKGYSSTDTQYF.

The gene calls are TRBV25-1 and TRBJ2-1; 13 positions match TRBD2. Germline trimming cut 6 bases from V and 9 bases from J; bases unmatched to any gene: 5. Germline lookup yields CDR1 MGHDK and CDR2 SYGVNS. The CDR3 extends over 14 amino acids. This chain's CDR3 is CASRGLAGAPEQFF. CDR3 DNA sequence: TGTGCCAGCAGAGGACTAGCGGGGGCGCCTGAGCAGTTCTTC.

This chain connects TRBV20-1 to TRBJ2-7; D is unresolved. The V and J ends lost 3 bases and 0 bases respectively, with 9 bases between them. Germline lookup yields CDR1 DFQATT and CDR2 SNEGSKA (reference sequence). The CDR3 is 13 residues long. The CDR3 DNA reads as TGCAGTGCTAGGGGCGCGAGCTCCTACGAGCAGTACTTC. Protein product: CSARGASSYEQYF.

CDR3 nucleotide sequence: TGCGCCAGCAGCTTTGAGGGGTTGGCGACAGATACGCAGTATTTT. Its translation: CASSFEGLATDTQYF. The rearrangement links TRBV5-1 to TRBJ2-3; D could derive from TRBD1 or TRBD2 (5 bases each). The germline V gene has CDR1 SGHRS and CDR2 YFSETQ. Trimming removed 2 bases from V and 3 bases from J, with 13 bases in between. This CDR3 is built from 15 residues.

V usage is TRBV10-3 and J usage is TRBJ1-6; 7 nucleotides agree with TRBD1. Germline assignment: CDR1 ENHRY and CDR2 SYGVKD. The CDR3 runs 14 residues. J lost 8 bases, V lost 4 bases, and 5 bases had no gene match. The CDR3 bases are TGTGCCATCAGTGGTCAGGGGGTGGATTCACCCCTCCACTTT. Amino acids: CAISGQGVDSPLHF.

The chain carries TRBV29-1 and TRBJ2-7; tentative D call: TRBD1 (5 bases). There are 11 residues in the CDR3. Germline assignment: CDR1 SQVTM and CDR2 ANQGSEA. Trimming cost V 7 bases and J 3 bases, with 10 bases left between them. The CDR3 DNA sequence: TGCAGCGCCGTACAGGTCTACGAGCAGTACTTC. Translating gives CSAVQVYEQYF.

This clonotype has just one count. The genes are TRBV11-2 and TRBJ1-2; no clear D gene. There are 14 residues in the CDR3. The V and J ends lost 1 base and 5 bases respectively, with 11 bases between them. CDR1 SGHAT and CDR2 FQNNGV come from the germline V gene. Here the CDR3 reads CASSLGAAWYGYTF. The DNA for the CDR3 is TGTGCCAGCAGCTTAGGGGCTGCATGGTATGGCTACACCTTC.

The chain couples TRBV12-3 or TRBV12-4 to TRBJ2-1; 7 positions match TRBD2. The CDR3 sequence is 12 residues long. Trimming took 5 bases from V and 9 from J; bases not matched to a gene: 4. CDR3 region: CASSPTGGEQFF. The CDR3 bases are TGTGCCAGCAGTCCGACGGGGGGTGAGCAGTTCTTC.

The chain couples TRBV2 to TRBJ1-6, with no clear D. Deletions cut 7 bases from V and 7 bases from J, with 14 bases between. Germline CDR1 is SNHLY and CDR2 is FYNNEI. CDR3 size: 14 residues. DNA of the CDR3: TGTGCCAGCAAATTGGGCCCTGGGAATTCACCCCTCCACTTT. Translation gives CASKLGPGNSPLHF.

This chain uses TRBV5-1 with TRBJ1-2, with TRBD1 identical over 9 bases. The CDR3 is 16 amino acids. CDR1 and CDR2 from the germline V gene are SGHRS and YFSETQ. V trimming: 0 bases; J trimming: 2 bases; junction bases outside the gene matches: 5. The CDR3 region has the DNA TGCGCCAGCAGCTTGGCCACTGGACAGGGGAACTATGGCTACACCTTC. Its translation is CASSLATGQGNYGYTF.